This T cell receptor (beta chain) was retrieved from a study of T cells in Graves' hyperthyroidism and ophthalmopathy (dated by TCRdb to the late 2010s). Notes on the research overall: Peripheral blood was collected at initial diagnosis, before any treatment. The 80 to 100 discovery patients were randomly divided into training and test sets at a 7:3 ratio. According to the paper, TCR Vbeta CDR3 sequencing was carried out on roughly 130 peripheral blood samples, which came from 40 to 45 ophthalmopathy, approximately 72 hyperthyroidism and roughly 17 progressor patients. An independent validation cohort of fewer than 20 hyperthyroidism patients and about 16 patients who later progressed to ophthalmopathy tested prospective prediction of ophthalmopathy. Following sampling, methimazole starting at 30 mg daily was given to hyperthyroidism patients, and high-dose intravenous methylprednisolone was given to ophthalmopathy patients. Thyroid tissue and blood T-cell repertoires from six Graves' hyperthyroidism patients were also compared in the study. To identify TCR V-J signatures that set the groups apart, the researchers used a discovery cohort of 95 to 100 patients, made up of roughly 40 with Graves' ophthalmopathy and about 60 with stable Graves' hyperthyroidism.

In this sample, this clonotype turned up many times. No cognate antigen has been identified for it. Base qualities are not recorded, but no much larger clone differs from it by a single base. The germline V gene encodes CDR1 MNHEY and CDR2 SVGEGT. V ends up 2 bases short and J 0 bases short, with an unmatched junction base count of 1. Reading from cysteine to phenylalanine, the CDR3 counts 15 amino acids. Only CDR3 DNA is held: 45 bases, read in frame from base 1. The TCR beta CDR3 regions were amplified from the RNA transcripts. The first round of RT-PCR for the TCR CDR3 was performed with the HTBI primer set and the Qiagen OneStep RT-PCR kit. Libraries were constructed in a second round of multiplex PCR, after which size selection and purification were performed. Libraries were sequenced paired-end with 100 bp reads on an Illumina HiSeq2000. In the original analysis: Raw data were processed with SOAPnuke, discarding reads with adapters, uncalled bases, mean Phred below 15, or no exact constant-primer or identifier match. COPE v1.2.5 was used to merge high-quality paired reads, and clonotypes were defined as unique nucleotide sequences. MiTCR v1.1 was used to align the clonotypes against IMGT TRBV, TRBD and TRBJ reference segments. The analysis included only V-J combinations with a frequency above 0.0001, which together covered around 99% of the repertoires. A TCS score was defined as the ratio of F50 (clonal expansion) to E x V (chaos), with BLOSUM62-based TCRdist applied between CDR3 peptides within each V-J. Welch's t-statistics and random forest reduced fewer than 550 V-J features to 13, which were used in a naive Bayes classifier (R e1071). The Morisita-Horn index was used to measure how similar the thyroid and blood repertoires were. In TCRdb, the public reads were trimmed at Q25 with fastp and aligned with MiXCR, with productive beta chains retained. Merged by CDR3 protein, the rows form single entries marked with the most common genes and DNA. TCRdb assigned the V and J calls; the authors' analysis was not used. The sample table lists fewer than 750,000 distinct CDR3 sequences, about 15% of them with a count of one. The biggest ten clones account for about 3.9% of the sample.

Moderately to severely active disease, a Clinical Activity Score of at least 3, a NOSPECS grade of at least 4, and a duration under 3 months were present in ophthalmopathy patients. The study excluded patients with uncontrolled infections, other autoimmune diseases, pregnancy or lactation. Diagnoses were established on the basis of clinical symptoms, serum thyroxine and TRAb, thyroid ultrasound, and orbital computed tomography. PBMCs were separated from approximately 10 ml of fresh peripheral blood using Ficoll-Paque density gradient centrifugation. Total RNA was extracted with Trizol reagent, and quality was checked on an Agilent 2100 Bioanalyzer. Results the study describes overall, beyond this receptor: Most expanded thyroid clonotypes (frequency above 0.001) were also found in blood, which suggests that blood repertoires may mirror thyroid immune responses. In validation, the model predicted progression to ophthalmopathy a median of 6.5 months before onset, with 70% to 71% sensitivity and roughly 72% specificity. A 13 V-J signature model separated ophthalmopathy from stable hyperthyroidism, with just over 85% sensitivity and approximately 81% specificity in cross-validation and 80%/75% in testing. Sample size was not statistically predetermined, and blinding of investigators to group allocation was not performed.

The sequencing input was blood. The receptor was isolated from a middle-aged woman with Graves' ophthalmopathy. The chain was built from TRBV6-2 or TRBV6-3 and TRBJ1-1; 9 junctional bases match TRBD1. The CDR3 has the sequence CASSYGQGLNTEAFF. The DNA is TGTGCCAGCAGTTACGGACAGGGGCTGAACACTGAAGCTTTCTTT.